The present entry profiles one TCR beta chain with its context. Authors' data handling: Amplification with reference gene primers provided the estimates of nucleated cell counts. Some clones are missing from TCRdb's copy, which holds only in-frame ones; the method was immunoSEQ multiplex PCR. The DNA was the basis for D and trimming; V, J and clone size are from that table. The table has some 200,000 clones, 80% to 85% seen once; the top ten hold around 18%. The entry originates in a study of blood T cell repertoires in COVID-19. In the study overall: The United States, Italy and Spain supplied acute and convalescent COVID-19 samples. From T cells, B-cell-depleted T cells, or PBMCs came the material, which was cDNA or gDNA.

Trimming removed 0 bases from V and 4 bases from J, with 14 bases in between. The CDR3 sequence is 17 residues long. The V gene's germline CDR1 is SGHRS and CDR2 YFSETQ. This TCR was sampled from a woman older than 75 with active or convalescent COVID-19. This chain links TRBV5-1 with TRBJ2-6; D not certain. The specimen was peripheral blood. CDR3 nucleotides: TGCGCCAGCAGCTTGGTCGCAGGATTGGTGGGGGCCAACGTCCTGACTTTC. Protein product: CASSLVAGLVGANVLTF. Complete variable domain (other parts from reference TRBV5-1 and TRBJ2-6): KAGVTQTPRYLIKTRGQQVTLSCSPISGHRSVSWYQQTPGQGLQFLFEYFSETQRNKGNFPGRFSGRQFSNSRSEMNVSTLELGDSALYLCASSLVAGLVGANVLTFGAGSRLTVL.